One T cell receptor beta chain is described in this entry. Its antigen is not yet known. No base-level quality is on record; no much larger clone is a single base apart. Including the terminal cysteine and phenylalanine, the CDR3 comprises 16 residues. Left in the record is the CDR3 DNA by itself, 48 bases read in frame from the first base. As encoded in the germline V gene (reference sequence), CDR1 is SEHNR while CDR2 is FQNEAQ. The germline V and J ends show losses of 5 bases and 0 bases respectively, and no gene match explains 7 bases of the junction. This sample stems from a study of OX40 agonist ivuxolimab in advanced cancers. A note on the overall study: Ivuxolimab was a fully human IgG2 agonistic monoclonal antibody targeting the costimulatory receptor OX40 (CD134). Intravenous ivuxolimab was administered to patients every 2 weeks at six dose levels: 0.01, 0.1, 0.3, 1.5, 3 and 10 mg/kg. Of the 50 or so patients in dose escalation, about 19 had hepatocellular carcinoma, some 15 had melanoma, 9 had renal cell carcinoma and 9 had head and neck cancer. A male proportion of 82.7% and a mean age of approximately 61 years, ranging from about 23 to 79, were recorded for the dose-escalation cohort. Patients were allowed to have had prior anti-PD-1, anti-PD-L1 or anti-CTLA-4 therapy, and roughly 40% of the dose-escalation patients had previously received checkpoint inhibitors. Three dose-escalation patients achieved partial responses, one with hepatocellular carcinoma and two with cutaneous melanoma. Peripheral TCRbeta sequencing aimed to test whether ivuxolimab altered TCR sequence diversity and caused clonal T-cell expansion. The paper describes the monotherapy dose-escalation part (N of about 57 patients) of the phase I trial of ivuxolimab.

Patients with a history of autoimmune disease or receiving systemic immunosuppression were excluded from the trial. Peripheral blood for TCR sequencing was drawn from every dose cohort at baseline, at cycle 4 day 1 and at cycle 7 day 1. Samples came from an open-label, multicenter, first-in-human phase I dose-escalation trial of ivuxolimab. The trial enrolled adults with locally advanced or metastatic head and neck squamous cell, hepatocellular, melanoma or renal cell carcinoma. CD4+ and CD8+ T cells were sorted separately from peripheral blood before TCR sequencing. Broader findings and caveats from the paper: After ivuxolimab, more expanded clones were found on average in CD8+ T cells than in CD4+ T cells. Clonal expansion of both CD4+ and CD8+ blood T cells was observed from baseline to week 6 at doses 0.1 to 3.0 mg/kg. Low levels of normalized T-cell clonal expansion were also seen in some patients who did not respond. In the 0.1-3.0 mg/kg groups, partial responders were among the patients with the lowest normalized peripheral clonal expansion, particularly in CD8+ T cells. The antigen specificity of the clonally expanded peripheral T cells was not determined.

To sequence the TCRbeta CDR3 region, genomic DNA was isolated from the sorted cells. The immunoSEQ Assay was used for sequencing of TCRbeta CDR3 regions. In TCRdb, the immuneACCESS table is reduced to in-frame sequences with V and J assigned. These tables do not hold every clone; where another copy was compared, an unresolved V gene accounts for under half, and the others remain unexplained. The sample table records about 76,000 clones; around nine tenths of these occur just once. 2.5% to 3% of the sample is taken by the ten largest. The chain uses TRBV7-9 and TRBJ1-3; 7 bases in the middle match TRBD1. This specimen was CD4+ or CD8+ T cells sorted from blood, taken in a trial of the OX40 agonist ivuxolimab. This TCR was sampled from an adult with an advanced solid tumor such as melanoma, head and neck, liver or kidney cancer. CDR3 loop: CASSRQGRDSGNTIYF. The nucleotide sequence is given as TGTGCCAGCAGCCGACAGGGTAGGGACTCTGGAAACACCATATATTTT.